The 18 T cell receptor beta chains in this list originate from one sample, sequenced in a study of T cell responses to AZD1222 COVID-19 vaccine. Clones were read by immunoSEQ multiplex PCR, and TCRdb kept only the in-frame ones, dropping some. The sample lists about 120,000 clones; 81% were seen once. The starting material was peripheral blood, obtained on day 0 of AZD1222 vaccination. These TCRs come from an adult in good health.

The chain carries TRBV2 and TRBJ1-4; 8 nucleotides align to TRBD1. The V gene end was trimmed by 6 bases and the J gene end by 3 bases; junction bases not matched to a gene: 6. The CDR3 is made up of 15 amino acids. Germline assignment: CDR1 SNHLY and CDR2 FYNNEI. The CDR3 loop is CASRRTGLANEKLFF. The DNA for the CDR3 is TGTGCCAGCAGAAGGACAGGGCTGGCTAATGAAAAACTGTTTTTT.

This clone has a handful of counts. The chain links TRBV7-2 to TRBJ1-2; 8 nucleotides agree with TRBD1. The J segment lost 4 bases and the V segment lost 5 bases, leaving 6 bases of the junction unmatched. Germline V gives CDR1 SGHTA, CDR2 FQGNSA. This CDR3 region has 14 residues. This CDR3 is CASSHRGISYGYTF. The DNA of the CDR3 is TGTGCCAGCAGCCACAGGGGGATAAGCTATGGCTACACCTTC.

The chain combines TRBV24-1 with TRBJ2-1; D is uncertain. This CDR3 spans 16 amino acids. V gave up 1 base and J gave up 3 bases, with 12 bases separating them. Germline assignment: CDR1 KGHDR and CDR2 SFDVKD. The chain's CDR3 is CATSDFGSRFYNEQFF. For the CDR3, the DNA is TGTGCCACCAGTGATTTTGGAAGCAGGTTCTACAATGAGCAGTTCTTC.

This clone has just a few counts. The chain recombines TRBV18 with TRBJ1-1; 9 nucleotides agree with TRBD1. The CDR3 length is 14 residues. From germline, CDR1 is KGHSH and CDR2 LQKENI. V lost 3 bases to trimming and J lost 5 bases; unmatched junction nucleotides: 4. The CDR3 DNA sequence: TGTGCCAGCTCACCCGGGACAGGGAAGACTGAAGCTTTCTTT. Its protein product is CASSPGTGKTEAFF.

CDR3 sequence: CASSLFTGEAFF. CDR3 DNA: TGTGCCAGCAGTTTGTTTACGGGTGAAGCTTTCTTT. The chain couples TRBV28 to TRBJ1-1, with D uncertain. V was clipped by 3 bases and J by 7 bases, with 9 bases between them. The CDR3 is made up of 12 amino acids. The germline V gene encodes CDR1 MDHEN and CDR2 SYDVKM.

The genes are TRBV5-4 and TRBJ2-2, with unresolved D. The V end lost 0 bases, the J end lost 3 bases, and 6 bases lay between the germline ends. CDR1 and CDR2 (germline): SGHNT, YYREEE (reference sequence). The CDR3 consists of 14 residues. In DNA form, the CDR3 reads TGTGCCAGCAGCTTGGGTACACACACCGGGGAGCTGTTTTTT. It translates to CASSLGTHTGELFF.

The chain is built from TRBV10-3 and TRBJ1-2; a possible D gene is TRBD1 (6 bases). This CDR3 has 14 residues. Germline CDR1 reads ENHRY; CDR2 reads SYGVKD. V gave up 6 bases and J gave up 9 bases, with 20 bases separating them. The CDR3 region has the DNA TGTGCCATCAGGGCAGAGACAGGAACGGTGAGCTACACCTTC. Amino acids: CAIRAETGTVSYTF.

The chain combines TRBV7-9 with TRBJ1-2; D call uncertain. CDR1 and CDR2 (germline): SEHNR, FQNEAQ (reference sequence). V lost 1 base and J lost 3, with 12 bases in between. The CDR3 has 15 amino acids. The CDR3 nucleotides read TGTGCCAGCAGCTTAGGGTCACAGTTCTACTATGGCTACACCTTC. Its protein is CASSLGSQFYYGYTF.

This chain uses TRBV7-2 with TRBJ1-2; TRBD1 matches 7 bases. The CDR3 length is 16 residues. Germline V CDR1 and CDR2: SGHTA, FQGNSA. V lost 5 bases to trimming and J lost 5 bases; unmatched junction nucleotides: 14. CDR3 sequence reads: CASSRTQGEGGYGYTF. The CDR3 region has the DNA TGTGCCAGCAGCCGGACGCAGGGGGAAGGAGGATATGGCTACACCTTC.

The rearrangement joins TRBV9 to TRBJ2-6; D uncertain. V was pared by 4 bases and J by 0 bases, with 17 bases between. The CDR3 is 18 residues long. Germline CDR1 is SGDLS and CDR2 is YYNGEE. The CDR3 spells CASSPVRQERSGANVLTF. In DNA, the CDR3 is TGTGCCAGCAGCCCGGTCCGGCAGGAACGCTCTGGGGCCAACGTCCTGACTTTC.

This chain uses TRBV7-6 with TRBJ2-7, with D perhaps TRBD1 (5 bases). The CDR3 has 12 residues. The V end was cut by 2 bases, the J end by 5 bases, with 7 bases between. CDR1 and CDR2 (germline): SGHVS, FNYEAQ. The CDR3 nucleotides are TGTGCCAGCAGCTTATCAGGGAACGAGCAGTACTTC. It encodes CASSLSGNEQYF.

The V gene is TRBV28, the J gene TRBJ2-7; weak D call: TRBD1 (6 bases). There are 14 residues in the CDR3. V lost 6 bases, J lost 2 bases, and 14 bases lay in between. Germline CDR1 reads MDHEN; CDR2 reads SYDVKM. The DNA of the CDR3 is TGTGCCAGCAGGAGGGGGACCCCCGCCTACGAGCAGTACTTC. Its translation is CASRRGTPAYEQYF.

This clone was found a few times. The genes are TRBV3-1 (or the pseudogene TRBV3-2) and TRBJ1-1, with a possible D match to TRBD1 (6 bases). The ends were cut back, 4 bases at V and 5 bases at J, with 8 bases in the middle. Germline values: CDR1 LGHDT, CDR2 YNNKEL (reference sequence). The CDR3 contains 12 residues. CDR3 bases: TGTGCCAGCAGCCTCGGACAGACTGAAGCTTTCTTT. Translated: CASSLGQTEAFF.

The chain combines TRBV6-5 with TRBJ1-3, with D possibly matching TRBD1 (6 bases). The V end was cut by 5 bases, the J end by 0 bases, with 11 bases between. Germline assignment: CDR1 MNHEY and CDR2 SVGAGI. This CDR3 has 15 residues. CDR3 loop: CASSPTGFSGNTIYF. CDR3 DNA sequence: TGTGCCAGCAGTCCTACAGGGTTCTCTGGAAACACCATATATTTT.

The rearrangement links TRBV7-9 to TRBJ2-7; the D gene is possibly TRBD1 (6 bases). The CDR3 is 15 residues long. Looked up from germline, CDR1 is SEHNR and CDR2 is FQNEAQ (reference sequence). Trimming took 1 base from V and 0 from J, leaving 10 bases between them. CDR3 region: CASSLGRGSSYEQYF. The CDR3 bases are TGTGCCAGCAGCTTAGGCAGGGGCAGCTCCTACGAGCAGTACTTC.

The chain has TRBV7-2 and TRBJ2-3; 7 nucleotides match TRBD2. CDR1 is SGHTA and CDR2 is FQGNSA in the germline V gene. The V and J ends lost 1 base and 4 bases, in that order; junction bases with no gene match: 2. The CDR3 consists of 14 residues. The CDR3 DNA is TGTGCCAGCAGCTTAGGGGGGGGTCCAGATACGCAGTATTTT. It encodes CASSLGGGPDTQYF.

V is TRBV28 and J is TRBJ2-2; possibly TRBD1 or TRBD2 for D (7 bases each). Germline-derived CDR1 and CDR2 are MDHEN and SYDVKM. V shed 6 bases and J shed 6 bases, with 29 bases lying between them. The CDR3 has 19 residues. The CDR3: CASSPRGGGGPRNAGELFF. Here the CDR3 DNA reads TGTGCCAGCAGCCCCAGGGGGGGCGGGGGCCCGAGGAATGCCGGGGAGCTGTTTTTT.

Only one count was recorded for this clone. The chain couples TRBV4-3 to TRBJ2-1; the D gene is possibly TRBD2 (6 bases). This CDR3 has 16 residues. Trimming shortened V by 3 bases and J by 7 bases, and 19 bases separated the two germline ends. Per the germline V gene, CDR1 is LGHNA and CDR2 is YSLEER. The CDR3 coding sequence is TGCGCCAGCAGCCAGGGCCTAGCGAGAGCTTATAATGAGCAGTTCTTC. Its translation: CASSQGLARAYNEQFF.